This is a list of T cell receptor beta chains from one sample in a study of blood T cell repertoires in COVID-19. Assay: immunoSEQ multiplex PCR; the TCRdb copy retains only in-frame clones and omits some. The table shows 190,000 or so clones, with approximately 80% occurring only once. Sequencing was carried out using peripheral blood. The receptors derive from a human donor with acute or convalescent COVID-19. The donor label of this sample is uncertain. The CDR3 runs from the conserved cysteine through the conserved F or W. The order of the fields is CDR3 length, D gene, clone size, J gene, V gene, CDR3 protein, CDR3 DNA. A D gene is named only where the DNA matches it firmly. The size of a clone is reported for some rows only, either as once, few or many, or as a class for expanded clones.

13 - - TRBJ1-4 TRBV30 CAWTGDAQGKLFF TGTGCCTGGACGGGAGACGCCCAGGGAAAACTGTTTTTT
15 TRBD1 - TRBJ1-3 TRBV18 CASSPGQEVGNTIYF TGTGCCAGCTCACCGGGACAGGAGGTGGGAAACACCATATATTTT
13 TRBD2 - TRBJ2-1 TRBV3-1/TRBV3-2 CASSHSGGNEQFF TGTGCCAGCAGCCATTCCGGGGGGAATGAGCAGTTCTTC
12 - - TRBJ2-7 TRBV28 CASSLSGYEQYF TGTGCCAGCAGTTTATCAGGCTACGAGCAGTACTTC
15 - - TRBJ1-6 TRBV6-5 CASRSGRGESSPLHF TGTGCCAGCCGGTCGGGCAGGGGTGAAAGTTCACCCCTCCACTTT
14 TRBD2 - TRBJ2-1 TRBV19 CASSPGTSKYEQFF TGTGCCAGTAGTCCGGGGACTAGCAAGTATGAGCAGTTCTTC
14 TRBD2 - TRBJ2-5 TRBV6-5 CASTKAGAEETQYF TGTGCCAGCACAAAAGCGGGAGCAGAAGAGACCCAGTACTTC
12 TRBD2 - TRBJ2-7 TRBV10-3 CAIGLALGGQYF TGTGCCATCGGACTAGCGCTGGGGGGGCAGTACTTC
15 TRBD1 - TRBJ2-2 TRBV6-5 CASHGTGAWTGELFF TGTGCCAGCCATGGGACAGGGGCGTGGACCGGGGAGCTGTTTTTT
16 TRBD2 - TRBJ2-5 TRBV5-1 CASSLGDASGQETQYF TGCGCCAGCAGCTTGGGGGATGCTAGCGGACAAGAGACCCAGTACTTC
16 - - TRBJ2-1 TRBV5-1 CASSSDGTLSYNEQFF TGCGCCAGCAGCTCCGACGGGACTCTCTCCTACAATGAGCAGTTCTTC
14 - once TRBJ1-5 TRBV6-2/TRBV6-3 CASSYERSNQPQHF TGTGCCAGCAGTTACGAGCGTAGCAATCAGCCCCAGCATTTT
17 TRBD1 few TRBJ1-2 TRBV9 CASSVEVWGQGRGGYTF TGTGCCAGCAGCGTAGAGGTTTGGGGACAGGGGAGAGGCGGCTACACCTTC
13 - - TRBJ2-7 TRBV10-3 CAITPDRLNEQYF TGTGCCATCACCCCAGACAGGCTGAACGAGCAGTACTTC
14 - - TRBJ2-2 TRBV19 CASRWRDPTGELFF TGTGCCAGTAGGTGGCGGGACCCTACCGGGGAGCTGTTTTTT
17 TRBD1 - TRBJ1-1 TRBV30 CAWSSTGTERLNTEAFF TGTGCCTGGAGTTCCACCGGGACAGAAAGACTGAACACTGAAGCTTTCTTT
16 - - TRBJ1-5 TRBV6-1 CASSENQGNSNQPQHF TGTGCCAGCAGTGAAAATCAGGGAAATAGCAATCAGCCCCAGCATTTT
14 - - TRBJ2-7 TRBV12-5 CASGLSGNSYEQYF TGTGCTAGTGGCCTGAGCGGTAACTCCTACGAGCAGTACTTC
15 - - TRBJ1-2 TRBV28 CASSRRGGANYGYTF TGTGCCAGCAGTAGGCGAGGGGGAGCTAACTATGGCTACACCTTC
14 - many TRBJ1-1 TRBV6-2/TRBV6-3 CASSYPQTETEAFF TGTGCCAGCAGTTACCCCCAGACAGAGACTGAAGCTTTCTTT
14 - - TRBJ2-5 TRBV5-1 CASSLGGLGETQYF TGCGCCAGCAGCTTAGGGGGTTTGGGGGAGACCCAGTACTTC
13 TRBD2 once TRBJ2-1 TRBV10-1 CASSSSGRNEQFF TGCGCCAGCAGTTCTAGCGGGAGGAATGAGCAGTTCTTC
15 - - TRBJ2-7 TRBV6-5 CASSYSSRVWGEQYF TGTGCCAGCAGTTACTCGTCCAGGGTATGGGGCGAGCAGTACTTC
16 TRBD2 - TRBJ2-3 TRBV7-2 CASSLQAGGPTDTQYF TGTGCCAGCAGCTTACAGGCGGGAGGGCCGACAGATACGCAGTATTTT
16 TRBD2 - TRBJ2-1 TRBV19 CASSTLAGGLTNEQFF TGTGCCAGTAGTACACTCGCGGGGGGCCTGACGAATGAGCAGTTCTTC
14 TRBD2 once TRBJ2-1 TRBV6-5 CASSYSGRNNEQFF TGTGCCAGCAGTTATAGCGGGAGAAACAATGAGCAGTTCTTC
15 TRBD1 - TRBJ2-3 TRBV15 CATSRGDRDTDTQYF TGTGCCACCAGCAGAGGGGACAGGGACACAGATACGCAGTATTTT
17 TRBD1 - TRBJ1-1 TRBV19 CASRKLSGQGMNTEAFF TGTGCCAGTAGGAAATTGTCAGGACAGGGAATGAACACTGAAGCTTTCTTT
14 - - TRBJ2-2 TRBV10-1 CASSTTTGPGELFF TGCGCCAGCAGTACTACGACAGGTCCCGGGGAGCTGTTTTTT
13 - - TRBJ1-2 TRBV21-1 CANGLRGNYGYTF TGTGCCAACGGTCTTAGGGGAAACTATGGCTACACCTTC
16 TRBD1 - TRBJ2-3 TRBV28 CASSPLRTGSTDTQYF TGTGCCAGCAGTCCCCTCCGGACAGGGAGCACAGATACGCAGTATTTT
15 - - TRBJ1-2 TRBV14 CASSQVGGMNYGYTF TGTGCCAGCAGCCAAGTGGGGGGGATGAACTATGGCTACACCTTC
17 - - TRBJ2-4 TRBV14 CASSQGRGIGAKNIQYF TGTGCCAGCAGCCAGGGGAGAGGAATCGGAGCCAAAAACATTCAGTACTTC
16 - - TRBJ1-5 TRBV5-8 CASSPQGGTLSQPQHF TGTGCCAGCAGCCCCCAAGGCGGGACCCTCAGTCAGCCCCAGCATTTT
16 TRBD2 few TRBJ2-3 TRBV25-1 CASSEYASGRTDTQYF TGTGCCAGCAGTGAATACGCCAGCGGGAGAACAGATACGCAGTATTTT
15 TRBD1 - TRBJ2-5 TRBV7-7 CASSTGTGAAKTQYF TGTGCCAGCAGCACCGGGACAGGGGCGGCAAAGACCCAGTACTTC
15 TRBD2 - TRBJ2-3 TRBV6-5 CASSPGLAGLDTQYF TGTGCCAGCAGTCCCGGACTAGCGGGACTGGATACGCAGTATTTT
15 TRBD1 - TRBJ2-1 TRBV28 CASSPHRTGEDEQFF TGTGCCAGCAGCCCCCACCGGACAGGGGAGGATGAGCAGTTCTTC
15 TRBD2 - TRBJ2-1 TRBV14 CASSQVLARNNEQFF TGTGCCAGCAGCCAAGTACTAGCGAGGAACAATGAGCAGTTCTTC
13 - - TRBJ1-6 TRBV27 CASMGPYNSPLHF TGTGCCAGCATGGGCCCATATAATTCACCCCTCCACTTT
17 TRBD2 - TRBJ2-3 TRBV11-2 CASSPYGLAGGTDTQYF TGTGCCAGCAGCCCCTACGGACTAGCGGGCGGCACAGATACGCAGTATTTT
15 - - TRBJ2-1 TRBV7-2 CASSSQGTSGNEQFF TGTGCCAGCAGCTCCCAAGGGACTTCAGGCAATGAGCAGTTCTTC
19 TRBD2 - TRBJ2-3 TRBV4-3 CASSQRLTSGLQITDTQYF TGCGCCAGCAGCCAACGCCTGACTAGCGGGCTTCAAATCACAGATACGCAGTATTTT
14 - - TRBJ1-5 TRBV2 CASSQGIINQPQHF TGTGCCAGCAGTCAGGGTATTATCAATCAGCCCCAGCATTTT
14 - - TRBJ2-5 TRBV14 CASSLAGQGETQYF TGTGCCAGCAGCCTCGCTGGGCAGGGAGAGACCCAGTACTTC
15 - - TRBJ1-2 TRBV30 CAWTGSPLAYYGYTF TGTGCCTGGACGGGGAGCCCTTTAGCGTATTATGGCTACACCTTC
15 TRBD1 - TRBJ2-7 TRBV7-9 CASSYPRQGADEQYF TGTGCCAGCTCCTACCCAAGACAGGGGGCCGACGAGCAGTACTTC
12 - - TRBJ1-4 TRBV7-6 CASSRVNEKLFF TGTGCCAGCTCCCGCGTTAATGAAAAACTGTTTTTT
16 - - TRBJ1-1 TRBV29-1 CSAVQFQGSVGTEAFF TGCAGCGCTGTCCAGTTTCAGGGGTCTGTGGGCACTGAAGCTTTCTTT